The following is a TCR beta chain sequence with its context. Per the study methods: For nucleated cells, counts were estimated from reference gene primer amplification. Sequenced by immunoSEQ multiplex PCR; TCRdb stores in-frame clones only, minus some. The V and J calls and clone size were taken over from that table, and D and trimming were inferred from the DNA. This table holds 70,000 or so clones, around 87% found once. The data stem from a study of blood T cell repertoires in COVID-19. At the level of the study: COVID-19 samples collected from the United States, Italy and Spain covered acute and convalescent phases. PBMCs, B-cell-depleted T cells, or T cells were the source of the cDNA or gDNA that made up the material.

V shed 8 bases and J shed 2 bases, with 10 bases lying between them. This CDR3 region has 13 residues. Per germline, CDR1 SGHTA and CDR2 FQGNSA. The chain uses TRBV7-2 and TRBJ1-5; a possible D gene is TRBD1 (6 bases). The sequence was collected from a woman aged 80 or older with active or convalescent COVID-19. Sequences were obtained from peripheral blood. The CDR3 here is CASGRQGNQPQHF. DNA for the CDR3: TGTGCCAGCGGCCGACAGGGCAATCAGCCCCAGCATTTT.